Listed below are T cell receptor beta chains from one sample, sequenced in a study of technical replicates of blood from a handful of donors. Sequencing was performed with immunoSEQ multiplex PCR; in TCRdb, only in-frame clones are kept and a portion is missing. Of around 68,000 clones listed, under 98% are singletons. Sequenced material: T cells isolated from PBMCs. The receptors derive from a human donor in good health. CDR3s include the opening cysteine and the closing phenylalanine or tryptophan. A D gene is named only where the DNA matches it firmly. Some rows mark clone size as missing; the rest say once, few, many or name a class of expanded clone.

>TRBJ2-2|.|11|TRBV20-1|once
CSAVTAGELFF
TGCAGTGCTGTGACAGCCGGGGAGCTGTTTTTT
>TRBJ2-5|TRBD2|13|TRBV19|once
CASSIRGEETQYF
TGTGCCAGTAGTATCCGGGGGGAAGAGACCCAGTACTTC
>TRBJ2-1|TRBD2|17|TRBV4-1|.
CASSQDRTASGYNEQFF
TGCGCCAGCAGCCAAGATCGCACGGCTAGCGGTTACAATGAGCAGTTCTTC
>TRBJ2-5|TRBD2|16|TRBV5-6|.
CASSRLLAGPGETQYF
TGTGCCAGCAGCCGACTACTAGCGGGACCTGGGGAGACCCAGTACTTC
>TRBJ1-2|.|13|TRBV7-2|once
CASSFSLYYGYTF
TGTGCCAGCAGCTTCTCCCTGTACTATGGCTACACCTTC
>TRBJ1-4|.|13|TRBV18|once
CASSPDIYEKLFF
TGTGCCAGCTCACCGGACATTTATGAAAAACTGTTTTTT
>TRBJ1-2|.|15|TRBV7-9|.
CASSLGGGDNYGYTF
TGTGCCAGCAGCTTAGGAGGGGGAGATAACTATGGCTACACCTTC
>TRBJ2-7|TRBD2|16|TRBV9|.
CASSVATSGGSNEQYF
TGTGCCAGCAGCGTAGCTACTAGCGGAGGGAGCAACGAGCAGTACTTC
>TRBJ2-3|.|14|TRBV5-1|.
CASSLAGDEDTQYF
TGCGCCAGCAGCTTGGCAGGTGATGAAGATACGCAGTATTTT
>TRBJ1-1|.|15|TRBV6-5|.
CASSYGEGLNTEAFF
TGTGCCAGCAGTTACGGGGAGGGATTGAACACTGAAGCTTTCTTT
>TRBJ1-4|TRBD1|15|TRBV9|once
CASSPEGAINEKLFF
TGTGCCAGCAGCCCAGAGGGGGCCATTAATGAAAAACTGTTTTTT
>TRBJ1-4|.|14|TRBV27|once
CASRTGIGNEKLFF
TGTGCCAGCAGGACGGGAATAGGGAATGAAAAACTGTTTTTT
>TRBJ2-1|TRBD1|17|TRBV5-1|.
CASSFFVRDRGIDEQFF
TGCGCCAGCAGCTTCTTTGTCCGGGACAGGGGAATCGATGAGCAGTTCTTC
>TRBJ1-1|.|15|TRBV5-6|.
CASSLFSWGDTEAFF
TGTGCCAGCAGCTTATTTAGTTGGGGGGACACTGAAGCTTTCTTT
>TRBJ2-5|.|15|TRBV25-1|.
CASSEYMTGWETQYF
TGTGCCAGCAGTGAATATATGACAGGATGGGAGACCCAGTACTTC
>TRBJ2-1|TRBD2|15|TRBV30|.
CAWKGLAGEDNEQFF
TGTGCCTGGAAGGGGCTAGCGGGCGAAGACAATGAGCAGTTCTTC
>TRBJ2-1|.|16|TRBV2|.
CASSESGSLGHNEQFF
TGTGCCAGCAGTGAATCCGGTAGCTTGGGTCACAATGAGCAGTTCTTC
>TRBJ1-4|TRBD1|15|TRBV4-1|.
CASSLLGTGNEKLFF
TGCGCCAGCAGCCTACTCGGGACAGGGAATGAAAAACTGTTTTTT
>TRBJ1-2|.|12|TRBV2|.
CASSPGLGGYTF
TGTGCCAGCAGCCCTGGACTGGGTGGCTACACCTTC
>TRBJ2-7|TRBD2|15|TRBV6-5|.
CASSYSGRAGYEQYF
TGTGCCAGCAGCTATAGCGGGAGGGCCGGATACGAGCAGTACTTC
>TRBJ1-3|.|12|TRBV5-8|.
CASSRTVNTIYF
TGTGCCAGCAGCAGGACAGTAAACACCATATATTTT